These T cell receptor beta chains were read from a single sample in a study of Graves' ophthalmopathy and Graves' hyperthyroidism. TCRdb analysed the multiplex PCR reads with MiXCR anew, one entry per CDR3 protein. The sample lists about 640,000 distinct CDR3 sequences; over 40% were seen once. What was sequenced was peripheral blood. The receptors were gathered from an adult man with Graves' ophthalmopathy. The CDR3 runs from the conserved cysteine through the conserved F or W. D genes are given only for firm matches. Clone size is not always given. Where it is, it says once, few, many or a class for expanded clones.

D gene,J gene,clone size,V gene,CDR3 DNA,CDR3 protein
-,TRBJ1-6,few,TRBV12-5,TGTGCTAGTGGTTTGAGGCAGAGCCCTAATTCACCCCTCCACTTT,CASGLRQSPNSPLHF
-,TRBJ2-2,few,TRBV5-8,TGTGCCAGCAGCTTCTTGGGGCTTACCGGGGAGCTGTTTTTT,CASSFLGLTGELFF
TRBD1,TRBJ1-5,many,TRBV5-1,TGTGCCAGCAGCCCCGGCACAGGGGGCAATCAGCCCCAGCATTTT,CASSPGTGGNQPQHF
-,TRBJ2-2,-,TRBV12-3/TRBV12-4,TGTGCCAGCAGTTTGCGCGGGGTCACCGGGGAGCTGTTTTTT,CASSLRGVTGELFF
-,TRBJ1-6,-,TRBV9,TGTGCCAGCAGCCCGTGGGGGGGACACAGAAATTCACCCCTCCACTTT,CASSPWGGHRNSPLHF
TRBD1,TRBJ2-6,-,TRBV10-2,TGCGCCAGCAGGAGACAGGGGGCTGGGGCCAACGTCCTGACTTTC,CASRRQGAGANVLTF
-,TRBJ1-4,many,TRBV20-1,TGCAGTGCTGGAAAATGGGCGGAGGCAACTTTT,CSAGKWAEATF
TRBD2,TRBJ2-7,many,TRBV10-3,TGTGCCATCAGTAAATCGGGACTAGCGTCGGGGGAGCAGTACTTC,CAISKSGLASGEQYF
-,TRBJ2-5,many,TRBV3-1,TGTGCCAGCAGCCAAGATACCGAGAGGCAGACCCAGTACTTC,CASSQDTERQTQYF
-,TRBJ2-7,many,TRBV29-1,TGCAGCGTTGACGGAGGGGGCTGGGAGCAGTACTTC,CSVDGGGWEQYF
-,TRBJ2-5,-,TRBV2,TGTGCCAGCAGCGGACAGAATGCTCGTGAGACCCAGTACTTC,CASSGQNARETQYF
-,TRBJ2-5,many,TRBV2,TGTGCCAGCATCTACATCGGGGGAATGGGGACCCAGTACTTC,CASIYIGGMGTQYF
-,TRBJ2-5,-,TRBV11-2,TGTGCCAGCAGCTTATATGCTGAGACCCAGTACTTC,CASSLYAETQYF
-,TRBJ1-2,many,TRBV25-1,TGTGCCAGCAGTGAGCCCGGGCCTAGCTTACCTGGGAGCTATGGCTACACCTTC,CASSEPGPSLPGSYGYTF
-,TRBJ1-1,-,TRBV2,TGTGCCAGCAGTTTTTCCGGAGGCAACCATGAAGCTTTCTTT,CASSFSGGNHEAFF
-,TRBJ1-2,few,TRBV10-3,TGTGCCACCAGGACGGATAACTATGGCTACACCTTC,CATRTDNYGYTF
-,TRBJ1-1,-,TRBV29-1,TGCAGCTTAGAAGGGGACAACCCGAACACTGAAGCTTTCTTT,CSLEGDNPNTEAFF
-,TRBJ2-1,many,TRBV6-1,TGTGCCAGCCAACCGGACGGGGACGTTGGGGAGCAGTTCTTC,CASQPDGDVGEQFF
TRBD1,TRBJ1-1,few,TRBV7-9,TGTGCCAGCAGCTTAACAGGGGGCGCCGGAAACACTGAAGCTTTCTTT,CASSLTGGAGNTEAFF
-,TRBJ2-6,many,TRBV14,TGTGCCAGCAGCCAAGGCCCTCGGGAGTCTGGGGCCAACGTCCTGACTTTC,CASSQGPRESGANVLTF
TRBD2,TRBJ2-7,-,TRBV24-1,TGTGCCACCAGTGATTCCCTAGCGGGAGGGCCTTACGAGCAGTACTTC,CATSDSLAGGPYEQYF
-,TRBJ1-2,few,TRBV20-1,TGCAGTGCTAGGCAGGCAGGGATTAACTATGGCTACACCTTC,CSARQAGINYGYTF
-,TRBJ2-7,many,TRBV20-1,TGCAGTGCTACATCCGGGACTCTGTACGAGCAGTACTTC,CSATSGTLYEQYF
-,TRBJ2-5,-,TRBV9,TGTGCCAGCAGCAAAGGGGTTTTTCAAGAGACCCAGTACTTC,CASSKGVFQETQYF
-,TRBJ1-4,once,TRBV2,TGTGCCAGCAGTGTAGGAATCAGTCTAATGGAAGGTGAAAAACTGTTTTTT,CASSVGISLMEGEKLFF
-,TRBJ1-1,many,TRBV11-1,TGTGCCAGCAGCCCTTGGACCTTCGAGGACACTGAAGCTTTCTTT,CASSPWTFEDTEAFF
TRBD2,TRBJ2-5,many,TRBV7-2,TGTGCCAGCAGCCCCCCTGGGGCGGGAGGGCATAGGACCCAGTACTTC,CASSPPGAGGHRTQYF
-,TRBJ2-5,few,TRBV29-1,TGCAGCGTTGAGACCCACTACTTC,CSVETHYF
-,TRBJ1-1,-,TRBV3-1,TGTGCCAGCAGCCAAGGGGTGGGGGGGCCGGCTGAAGCTTTCTTT,CASSQGVGGPAEAFF
-,TRBJ1-1,many,TRBV29-1,TGCAGCGTTGAAGGTGGCAGGGTGGGGGAGGTCACTGAAGCTTTCTTT,CSVEGGRVGEVTEAFF
-,TRBJ2-7,many,TRBV29-1,TGCAGCGTTGAAGATGGGAGAACTACCTACGAGCAGTACTTC,CSVEDGRTTYEQYF
-,TRBJ2-5,many,TRBV5-8,TGTGCCAGCAGCTGGGGGAAGGAGACCCAGTACTTC,CASSWGKETQYF
-,TRBJ1-6,many,TRBV3-1,TGTGCCAGCAGCCGGGCCCATTCACCCCTCCACTTT,CASSRAHSPLHF
TRBD1,TRBJ1-2,-,TRBV6-5,TGTGCCAGCAGTGATGAGACAGGGATGTGGGGCTACACCTTC,CASSDETGMWGYTF
TRBD1,TRBJ2-7,few,TRBV3-1,TGTGCCAGCAGCGGGACAGGCCCCGCCTACGAGCAGTACTTC,CASSGTGPAYEQYF
-,TRBJ1-5,once,TRBV27,TGTGCCAGCGATATTGGGGACAAATATAGCAATCAGCCCCAGCATTTT,CASDIGDKYSNQPQHF
-,TRBJ1-5,many,TRBV7-9,TGTGCCAGCAGCTTAGCGGGCAGGGATCAGCCCCAGCATTTT,CASSLAGRDQPQHF
-,TRBJ2-7,many,TRBV6-6,TGTGCCAGCAGCGGGAGCTTCTACGAGCAGTACTTC,CASSGSFYEQYF
-,TRBJ1-1,many,TRBV5-5,TGTGCCAGCAGCGTCAGGGGAGCGAACACTGAAGCTTTCTTT,CASSVRGANTEAFF
-,TRBJ2-2,-,TRBV7-2,TGTGCCAGCAGCTTAAAAGGGGGTTCGCTAGCCCTACCTAACACCGGGGAGCTGTTTTTT,CASSLKGGSLALPNTGELFF
-,TRBJ2-5,-,TRBV10-3,TGTGCCATCAGTGGGAACAACAGGGAGACCCAGTACTTC,CAISGNNRETQYF